This is a list of T cell receptor beta chains from one sample in a study of regulatory T cells in long-lasting Graves disease. Using its own MiXCR run on the multiplex PCR reads, TCRdb lists one record per CDR3 protein. The sample contains some 340,000 distinct CDR3 sequences, 20% to 25% of which appear only once. Sequenced here: peripheral blood mononuclear cells (PBMCs), sampled when the disease was refractory, from a patient treated with antithyroid drugs. Receptors originate from a middle-aged woman with Graves disease. Each CDR3 is given with its conserved first and last residue. The D gene is left open where the match is weak. A row's size may be missing; if present it is once, few, many or a size class.

>few|TRBV5-5|-|TRBJ1-2
TGTGCCAGCAGCTTGCTCCGGCAGGCTCCTAACTATGGCTACACCTTC
CASSLLRQAPNYGYTF
>many|TRBV28|-|TRBJ1-5
TGTGCCAGCAGTTCCTTCGACAGGAGGGGTCAGCCCCAGCATTTT
CASSSFDRRGQPQHF
>-|TRBV7-3|TRBD2|TRBJ2-7
TGTGCCAGCAGCCCCACTGGCGGGGGAGCCTACGAGCAGTACTTC
CASSPTGGGAYEQYF
>many|TRBV27|TRBD1|TRBJ2-7
TGTGCCAGCAGTCCAAGGACAGGGTTATACGAGCAGTACTTC
CASSPRTGLYEQYF
>few|TRBV28|TRBD1|TRBJ2-1
TGTGCCAGCAACTCCGCCACAGGGGTCAATGAGCAGTTCTTC
CASNSATGVNEQFF
>many|TRBV6-1|-|TRBJ2-5
TGTGCCAGCAGTCGAAGGGCAGCCCAAGAGACCCAGTACTTC
CASSRRAAQETQYF
>few|TRBV28|-|TRBJ2-1
TGTGCCAGCAGTTTGAGGTTTCCGGCGTACAATGAGCAGTTCTTC
CASSLRFPAYNEQFF
>many|TRBV28|-|TRBJ2-2
TGTGCCAGCAGTGCTGGCTTCCCAGGGTTCACCGGGGAGCTGTTTTTT
CASSAGFPGFTGELFF
>-|TRBV20-1|-|TRBJ2-7
TGCAGTGCCGCCGCCTGGGCTATTCAGTACTTC
CSAAAWAIQYF
>many|TRBV2|-|TRBJ1-1
TGTGCCAGCAGTAGAGCACAGATCCGTGAGGCTTTCTTT
CASSRAQIREAFF